Listed here are 23 T cell receptor beta chains from one sample, sequenced in a study of cytomegalovirus exposure and HLA in healthy donors. The study ran its PCR with 60 Vbeta and 13 Jbeta primers. The repertoire was sequenced with immunoSEQ multiplex PCR; TCRdb's copy has only in-frame clones and lacks some. In the table there are fewer than 80,000 clones, around 75% of which are singletons. The sequencing sample was made of PBMCs. The receptors shown here come from a woman between 40 and 50 years old in good health and CMV-seropositive.

This rearrangement joins TRBV7-2 to TRBJ1-2; D unclear. CDR3 length equals 13 residues. CDR1 SGHTA and CDR2 FQGNSA come from the germline V gene. Trimming removed 5 bases from V and 6 bases from J, with 13 bases in between. CDR3 sequence reads: CASSQRDHDGYTF. For the CDR3, the DNA is TGTGCCAGCAGCCAGCGAGACCATGATGGCTACACCTTC.

The DNA of the CDR3 is TGTGCCAGCAGCGCACAGGTGAACACTGAAGCTTTCTTT. It specifies CASSAQVNTEAFF. The chain couples TRBV7-9 to TRBJ1-1; D may be TRBD1 (5 bases). V gave up 5 bases and J gave up 0 bases, with 7 bases separating them. The CDR3 totals 13 residues. CDR1 and CDR2 (germline): SEHNR, FQNEAQ (reference sequence).

V usage is TRBV6-5 and J usage is TRBJ2-1; 8 nucleotides agree with TRBD1. The CDR3 sequence is 16 residues long. The junction had 10 bases not matched to a gene; V was cut back by 4 bases and J by 5 bases. Germline CDR1 MNHEY, CDR2 SVGAGI. The CDR3 DNA follows: TGTGCCAGCAGTTCCCCAGGGGACAGGACCAACAATGAGCAGTTCTTC. Protein: CASSSPGDRTNNEQFF.

The genes are TRBV30 and TRBJ1-2; unclear D gene. CDR1 is GTSNPN, CDR2 SVGIG, per germline (reference sequence). The CDR3 is 14 residues long. V gave up 2 bases and J gave up 4 bases, with 14 bases separating them. The CDR3 DNA reads as TGTGCCTGGAGTCTGAACACGGGAAGCTATGGCTACACCTTC. As protein: CAWSLNTGSYGYTF.

This chain links TRBV5-1 with TRBJ2-4; TRBD1 agrees at 7 bases. The CDR3 consists of 12 residues. The V gene end was trimmed by 3 bases and the J gene end by 8 bases; junction bases not matched to a gene: 2. CDR1 is SGHRS and CDR2 is YFSETQ in the germline V gene. CDR3 DNA: TGCGCCAGCAGCTCCCAGGGGGACATTCAGTACTTC. Amino acids: CASSSQGDIQYF.

The V gene is TRBV19, the J gene TRBJ2-1; possibly TRBD1 for D (5 bases). The germline CDR1 and CDR2 sequences are LNHDA and SQIVND (reference sequence). The CDR3 covers 13 residues. V was pared by 1 base and J by 9 bases, with 10 bases between. DNA for the CDR3: TGTGCCAGTAGTATAGTGCCAGGGCGTGAGCAGTTCTTC. The encoded protein is CASSIVPGREQFF.

This chain links TRBV10-3 with TRBJ2-7; 7 bases line up with TRBD1. This CDR3 has 14 amino acids. The J segment lost 5 bases and the V segment lost 4 bases, leaving 8 bases of the junction unmatched. Per the germline V gene, CDR1 is ENHRY and CDR2 is SYGVKD. CDR3 DNA: TGTGCCATCAGTGGGACGACAGGGATGAACGAGCAGTACTTC. It yields the protein CAISGTTGMNEQYF.

The DNA of the CDR3 is TGTGCCAGCAGCCTCAGCGGGGGGGCGGGCGAGCAGTTCTTC. Translating it yields CASSLSGGAGEQFF. The chain has TRBV13 and TRBJ2-1, with 10 bases that match TRBD2. Per the germline V gene, CDR1 is PRHDT and CDR2 is FYEKMQ (reference sequence). CDR3 size: 14 residues. Trimming at V came to 5 bases and at J to 10 bases, leaving 8 bases not matched to a gene.

This sequence joins TRBV5-4 and TRBJ2-7, with 11 bases fitting TRBD1. Germline values: CDR1 SGHNT, CDR2 YYREEE (reference sequence). V shed 4 bases and J 4 bases; nucleotides not matched to a gene: 7. The CDR3 is made up of 15 amino acids. CDR3 amino acids: CASSPTGTGGYEQYF. CDR3 nucleotide sequence: TGTGCCAGCAGCCCAACAGGGACAGGGGGGTACGAGCAGTACTTC.

V and J are TRBV6-6 and TRBJ1-2, with D perhaps matching TRBD1 (5 bases). Germline V gene sequence: CDR1 MNHNY, CDR2 SVGAGI (reference sequence). The CDR3 covers 16 residues. The V end lost 3 bases, the J end lost 8 bases, and 22 bases lay between the germline ends. The CDR3 here is CASSYTAGRLPGGYTF. The CDR3 DNA follows: TGTGCCAGCAGTTATACGGCAGGGCGCCTTCCCGGGGGCTACACCTTC.

The rearrangement joins TRBV28 to TRBJ2-4; perhaps TRBD2 as D (6 bases). There are 17 residues in the CDR3. CDR1 is MDHEN, CDR2 SYDVKM, per germline. The V end lost 6 bases, the J end lost 9 bases, and 27 bases lay between the germline ends. In DNA, the CDR3 is TGTGCCAGCAGCGAAAATCACCCCCCGACCGGGGGTAGCATTCAGTACTTC. Its translation: CASSENHPPTGGSIQYF.

This sequence joins TRBV6-5 and TRBJ2-1; tentatively, D is TRBD2 (6 bases). Germline CDR1 and CDR2: MNHEY and SVGAGI. V lost 5 bases and J 8 bases, leaving 19 bases between the germline ends. The CDR3 spans 15 residues. This CDR3 is CASSRAGFQSDEQFF. CDR3 nucleotides: TGTGCCAGCAGTCGCGCGGGATTCCAGAGCGATGAGCAGTTCTTC.

This chain links TRBV6-5 with TRBJ2-5; TRBD1 aligns across 7 bases. The CDR3 is made up of 15 amino acids. From germline, CDR1 is MNHEY and CDR2 SVGAGI. With V trimmed by 6 bases and J by 4 bases, 11 bases remained unmatched. CDR3 residues: CASSPTGTLRETQYF. The CDR3 DNA sequence: TGTGCCAGCAGCCCGACAGGGACGCTTCGAGAGACCCAGTACTTC.

This CDR3 reads CASSWGGDTSYEQYF. Here the CDR3 DNA reads TGTGCCAGCAGTTGGGGTGGGGACACTTCCTACGAGCAGTACTTC. This sequence joins TRBV6-1 and TRBJ2-7; possibly TRBD1 for D (6 bases). The length of the CDR3 is 15 residues. Trimming shortened V by 5 bases and J by 1 base, and 15 bases separated the two germline ends. From germline, CDR1 is MNHNS and CDR2 SASEGT.

V and J are TRBV6-1 and TRBJ2-7; TRBD2 matches at 8 bases. Germline CDR1 MNHNS, CDR2 SASEGT. The CDR3 has 16 residues. The V and J ends lost 3 bases and 0 bases, in that order; junction bases with no gene match: 7. The CDR3 region has the DNA TGTGCCAGCAGTGATCCCCAGCGGGGGTCCTCCTACGAGCAGTACTTC. This encodes CASSDPQRGSSYEQYF.

As DNA, the CDR3 is TGTGCCAGCAGCGTGGACTATTCCGGTACGCAGTATTTT. Amino acids: CASSVDYSGTQYF. This chain uses TRBV7-2 with TRBJ2-3; a possible D gene is TRBD2 (6 bases). V lost 5 bases and J 8 bases, leaving 14 bases between the germline ends. The germline CDR1 and CDR2 sequences are SGHTA and FQGNSA. CDR3 length equals 13 residues.

This chain connects TRBV27 to TRBJ1-5; no clear D gene. Germline CDR1 and CDR2: MNHEY and SMNVEV (reference sequence). The CDR3 has 14 residues. Between the trimmed V and J ends, which lost 0 bases and 7 bases, there was a span of 10 bases. The CDR3 loop reads CASSLSAVGQPQHF. The CDR3 DNA is TGTGCCAGCAGTTTATCTGCAGTTGGCCAGCCCCAGCATTTT.

The J gene is TRBJ1-3, the V gene TRBV18; D not resolved. The CDR3 spans 14 residues. Trimming stripped 5 bases from V and 1 base from J, with 9 bases between. Germline loops: CDR1 KGHSH, CDR2 LQKENI. The CDR3 DNA follows: TGTGCCAGCTCATCCGGGTCGTCTGGAAACACCATATATTTT. Translation: CASSSGSSGNTIYF.

In its sample, this clone was seen a few times. The chain joins TRBV6-5 to TRBJ2-3, with D possibly matching TRBD2 (5 bases). The germline V gene encodes CDR1 MNHEY and CDR2 SVGAGI. Trimming removed 6 bases at V and 0 bases at J, with 13 bases between. The CDR3 covers 15 residues. CDR3 region: CASSQKRISTDTQYF. Here the CDR3 DNA reads TGTGCCAGCAGCCAGAAGCGGATTAGCACAGATACGCAGTATTTT.

This chain links TRBV7-6 with TRBJ1-3; D may be TRBD1 (6 bases). The V gene's germline CDR1 is SGHVS and CDR2 FNYEAQ. Between the trimmed V and J ends, which lost 5 bases and 0 bases, there was a span of 11 bases. CDR3 length equals 15 residues. In DNA, the CDR3 is TGTGCCAGCAGCCGTGGACAGCTCTCTGGAAACACCATATATTTT. The encoded protein is CASSRGQLSGNTIYF.

The chain combines TRBV9 with TRBJ1-1; 10 bases fit TRBD1. J lost 6 bases, V lost 4 bases, and 3 bases had no gene match. Germline loops: CDR1 SGDLS, CDR2 YYNGEE. This CDR3 region has 13 residues. The CDR3 reads CASSPGTGAEAFF. The DNA for the CDR3 is TGTGCCAGCAGCCCTGGGACAGGGGCTGAAGCTTTCTTT.

Points on this clone: It is likely a read error: a sequence one base away is far more abundant. The gene calls are TRBV7-3 and TRBJ2-3, with 8 bases aligning to TRBD1. Germline V gene data show CDR1 as SGHTA and CDR2 as FQGTGA. The CDR3 loop spans 12 amino acids. The CDR3 DNA is TGTTCCAGCCGGACAGGGTTGGATACGCAGTATTTT. It specifies CSSRTGLDTQYF.

The chain is built from TRBV6-6 and TRBJ2-7; no firm D call. Germline V gene data show CDR1 as MNHNY and CDR2 as SVGAGI (reference sequence). With 6 bases removed from V and 1 base from J, the gap between germline ends came to 4 bases. The CDR3 runs to 11 residues. In nucleotides, the CDR3 is TGTGCCAGCAGCCCTTCCTACGAGCAGTACTTC. This sequence encodes CASSPSYEQYF.